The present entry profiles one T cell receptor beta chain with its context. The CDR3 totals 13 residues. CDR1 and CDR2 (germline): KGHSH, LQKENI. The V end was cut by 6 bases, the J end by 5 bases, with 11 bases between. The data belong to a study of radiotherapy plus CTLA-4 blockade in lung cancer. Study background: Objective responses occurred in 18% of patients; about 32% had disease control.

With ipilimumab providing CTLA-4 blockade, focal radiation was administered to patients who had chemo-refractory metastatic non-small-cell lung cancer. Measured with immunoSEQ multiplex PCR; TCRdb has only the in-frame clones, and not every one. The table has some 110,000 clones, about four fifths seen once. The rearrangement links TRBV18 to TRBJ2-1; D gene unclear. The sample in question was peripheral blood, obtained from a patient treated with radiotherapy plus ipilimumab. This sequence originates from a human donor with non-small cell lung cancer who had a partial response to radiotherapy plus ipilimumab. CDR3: CASSLVGDNEQFF. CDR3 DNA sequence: TGTGCCAGCTCCCTCGTCGGAGACAATGAGCAGTTCTTC.